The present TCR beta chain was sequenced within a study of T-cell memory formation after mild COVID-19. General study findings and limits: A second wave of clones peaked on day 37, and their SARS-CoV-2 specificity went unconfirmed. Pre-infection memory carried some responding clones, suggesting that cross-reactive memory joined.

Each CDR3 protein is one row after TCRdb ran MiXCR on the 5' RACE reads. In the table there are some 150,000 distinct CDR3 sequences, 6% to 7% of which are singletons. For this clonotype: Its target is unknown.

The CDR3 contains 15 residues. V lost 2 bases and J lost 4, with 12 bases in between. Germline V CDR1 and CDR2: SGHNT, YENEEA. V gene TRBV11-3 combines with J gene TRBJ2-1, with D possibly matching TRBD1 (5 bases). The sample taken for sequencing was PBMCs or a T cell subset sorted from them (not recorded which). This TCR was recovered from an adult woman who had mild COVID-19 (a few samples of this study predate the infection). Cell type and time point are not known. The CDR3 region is CASSLIARQYNEQFF. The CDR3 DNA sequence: TGTGCCAGCAGCTTAATCGCTCGACAGTACAATGAGCAGTTCTTC.